The clone carrying this T cell receptor beta chain was picked up many times. The antigen is unknown. These data are taken from a study of tumor-infiltrating lymphocytes in primary liver carcinoma. Across the whole study: Patients diagnosed with primary liver carcinoma received treatment through surgical resection. Samples had roughly 3.5 to 7.13 million productive TCRbeta reads, comparable between tissue types.

The CDR3 length is 14 residues. The ends were cut back, 6 bases at V and 6 bases at J, with 18 bases in the middle. Regarding the study as a whole: Tumors had a top-250-clone fraction that was significantly higher than blood (p = 0.039).

From 500 ng of total RNA, TCR beta-specific cDNA was reverse-transcribed using a constant-region primer. Slightly modified ARM-PCR served as the procedure for the TCR beta libraries. These libraries came from three rounds of nested multiplex PCR. Amplification in the first two PCR rounds was performed using TRBV1-TRBV30 forward primers and a C-beta reverse primer for 10 cycles each. TCRdb ran MiXCR on the multiplex PCR reads and lists one entry per CDR3 protein. This table has hundreds of thousands of distinct CDR3 sequences, 50% to 60% appearing once. The authors took blood RNA from unsorted whole blood and also extracted germline DNA.

Sequencing was carried out using peripheral blood. The sequence derives from a woman in her twenties or thirties with primary liver carcinoma and hepatitis B virus infection. The genes are TRBV12-3 or TRBV12-4 and TRBJ2-7; tentatively, D is TRBD2 (6 bases). The DNA for the CDR3 is TGTGCCAGCAGAAGGGACTTAGCTGATCGCGAGCAGTACTTC. Protein product: CASRRDLADREQYF.